The 13 T cell receptor beta chains in this list originate from one sample, sequenced in a study of response to subunit inactivated influenza vaccine. A single record per CDR3 protein comes from TCRdb applying MiXCR to the RT-PCR reads. This table has roughly 460,000 distinct CDR3 sequences, 9.5% to 12% appearing once. The specimen comprised PBMCs from blood, sampled roughly 48 days after vaccination. These receptors all stem from a man in his fifties or sixties who received an inactivated influenza vaccine.

This clonotype was observed many times. The chain has TRBV7-8 and TRBJ2-2; the D gene is possibly TRBD2 (6 bases). V was pared by 5 bases and J by 5 bases, with 15 bases between. The germline V gene encodes CDR1 SGHVS and CDR2 FQNEAQ. This CDR3 comprises 15 residues. The CDR3 DNA follows: TGTGCCAGCAGCCATCAGCGGGCGATGACCGGGGAGCTGTTTTTT. Translation: CASSHQRAMTGELFF.

The chain couples TRBV20-1 to TRBJ2-3; TRBD2 is a possible D gene (6 bases). Per the germline V gene, CDR1 is DFQATT and CDR2 is SNEGSKA (reference sequence). V lost 0 bases and J 0 bases, leaving 10 bases between the germline ends. This CDR3 has 15 residues. For the CDR3, the DNA is TGCAGTGCTAGAGAGCTCCTAGCGAGCACAGATACGCAGTATTTT. Amino acids: CSARELLASTDTQYF.

This clonotype was detected many times. A junction boundary mismatches the germline segment, possibly from a read error. This chain links TRBV5-1 with TRBJ2-1, with 8 bases aligning to TRBD2. CDR1 is SGHRS and CDR2 is YFSETQ in the germline V gene. The CDR3 is 15 residues long. The DNA of the CDR3 is TGTGCCAGCAGTTTAGGCGGGGGGCTATACAATGAGCAGTTCTTC. Translated: CASSLGGGLYNEQFF. Combining the CDR3 with reference TRBV5-1 and TRBJ2-1 gives the whole variable domain KAGVTQTPRYLIKTRGQQVTLSCSPISGHRSVSWYQQTPGQGLQFLFEYFSETQRNKGNFPGRFSGRQFSNSRSEMNVSTLELGDSALYLCASSLGGGLYNEQFFGPGTRLTVL.

This clonotype was found many times. This chain links TRBV7-9 with TRBJ2-2, with 11 bases aligning to TRBD1. The ends lost 4 bases at V and 4 bases at J; junction bases unmatched: 2. The CDR3 length is 15 residues. Germline values: CDR1 SEHNR, CDR2 FQNEAQ (reference sequence). The CDR3 bases are TGTGCCAGCAGCTCGGACAGGGGGCGCACCGGGGAGCTGTTTTTT. Its protein is CASSSDRGRTGELFF.

This clonotype was counted at least ten times. CDR3 DNA sequence: TGTGCCAGCAGCCCAATACAGGGGTACACTGAAGCTTTCTTT. It yields the protein CASSPIQGYTEAFF. The chain carries TRBV7-2 and TRBJ1-1; 7 bases agree with TRBD1. The germline CDR1 and CDR2 sequences are SGHTA and FQGNSA. The CDR3 runs to 14 residues. The trim removed 5 bases at V and 3 bases at J, leaving 6 bases unmatched.

The rearrangement joins TRBV5-1 to TRBJ2-2; D unresolved. This CDR3 is built from 15 residues. The germline CDR1 and CDR2 sequences are SGHRS and YFSETQ. The V gene lost 0 bases and the J gene lost 0 bases, with 6 bases spanning the gap. CDR3 region: CASSLGPSNTGELFF. The CDR3 nucleotides read TGCGCCAGCAGCTTGGGACCATCGAACACCGGGGAGCTGTTTTTT.

The V and J genes are TRBV6-1 and TRBJ1-4; tentative D call: TRBD1 (6 bases). Trimming took 6 bases from V and 6 from J, leaving 14 bases between them. CDR1 and CDR2 from the germline V gene are MNHNS and SASEGT. The CDR3 spans 14 residues. The CDR3 is CASSSTGYDEKLFF. CDR3 DNA: TGTGCCAGCAGCAGCACAGGGTACGATGAAAAACTGTTTTTT.

The chain has TRBV28 and TRBJ2-1; D is undetermined. The CDR3 length is 14 residues. V lost 6 bases to trimming and J lost 4 bases, with 13 bases between them. CDR1 is MDHEN, CDR2 SYDVKM, per germline. CDR3 in amino acids: CASSPVSQYNEQFF. The CDR3 DNA reads as TGTGCCAGCAGCCCAGTGTCGCAATACAATGAGCAGTTCTTC.

This clonotype was counted a few times. This chain's CDR3 is CAISGRDGGYTF. The CDR3 DNA is TGTGCCATCAGTGGCAGGGATGGTGGCTACACCTTC. This chain joins TRBV10-3 and TRBJ1-2; D is perhaps TRBD1 (5 bases). The V and J ends lost 4 bases and 7 bases respectively, with 10 bases between them. This CDR3 is 12 amino acids long. Germline V gene data show CDR1 as ENHRY and CDR2 as SYGVKD.

CDR3 coding DNA: TGTGCCAGCAGTTTCCCGACAGGGCGGGTGGACACTGAAGCTTTCTTT. This gives the protein CASSFPTGRVDTEAFF. This chain links TRBV28 with TRBJ1-1; 7 nucleotides line up with TRBD1. Trimming at V came to 3 bases and at J to 3 bases, leaving 10 bases not matched to a gene. Germline V gene data show CDR1 as MDHEN and CDR2 as SYDVKM. The CDR3 extends over 16 amino acids.

In DNA form, the CDR3 reads TGCAGTGCTATCGACTATCCCCTAAGAAGTGAGCAGTTCTTC. Residues: CSAIDYPLRSEQFF. This chain connects TRBV20-1 to TRBJ2-1; D might be TRBD2 (5 bases). In germline, CDR1 is DFQATT, CDR2 SNEGSKA (reference sequence). Trimming left V 4 bases short and J 9 bases short, with 19 bases between. The CDR3 extends over 14 amino acids.

This clonotype was detected a few times. This rearrangement joins TRBV5-1 to TRBJ2-7; 11 nucleotides align to TRBD1. The CDR3 runs to 17 residues. V shed 0 bases and J 2 bases; nucleotides not matched to a gene: 7. Per germline, CDR1 SGHRS and CDR2 YFSETQ. CDR3 DNA sequence: TGCGCCAGCAGCTTGGTCCCAGGGGGACAGGGGGCCTACGAGCAGTACTTC. Translation gives CASSLVPGGQGAYEQYF.

This clonotype was detected a few times. The chain has TRBV6-1 and TRBJ2-7; D tentatively fits TRBD1 or TRBD2 (5 bases each). The CDR3 has 11 residues. Germline CDR1 and CDR2: MNHNS and SASEGT. The germline V and J ends were trimmed by 6 bases and 5 bases, with 8 bases remaining between them. This chain's CDR3 is CASRRGDEQYF. CDR3 nucleotide sequence: TGTGCCAGCAGGAGGGGTGACGAGCAGTACTTC.